This note documents a single T cell receptor beta chain sequence. V shed 3 bases and J shed 4 bases, with 9 bases lying between them. The germline CDR1 and CDR2 sequences are MGHRA and YSYEKL. The CDR3 is made up of 13 amino acids. The table came from immunoSEQ multiplex PCR; TCRdb's copy has only in-frame clones and leaves some out. The data contain approximately 270,000 clones, approximately 91% of them seen just once; the ten biggest clones take up roughly 1.2%. This sample is part of a study of blood T cell repertoires in COVID-19. This clonotype originated in a human donor in a cohort exposed to, infected with or recovered from COVID-19 (not recorded which). The donor label of this sample is uncertain. V usage is TRBV4-1 and J usage is TRBJ1-1, with D uncertain. The specimen was PBMCs or T cells enriched from blood (not recorded which). CDR3 residues: CASSHQTTTEAFF. CDR3 bases: TGCGCCAGCAGCCACCAGACAACCACTGAAGCTTTCTTT.